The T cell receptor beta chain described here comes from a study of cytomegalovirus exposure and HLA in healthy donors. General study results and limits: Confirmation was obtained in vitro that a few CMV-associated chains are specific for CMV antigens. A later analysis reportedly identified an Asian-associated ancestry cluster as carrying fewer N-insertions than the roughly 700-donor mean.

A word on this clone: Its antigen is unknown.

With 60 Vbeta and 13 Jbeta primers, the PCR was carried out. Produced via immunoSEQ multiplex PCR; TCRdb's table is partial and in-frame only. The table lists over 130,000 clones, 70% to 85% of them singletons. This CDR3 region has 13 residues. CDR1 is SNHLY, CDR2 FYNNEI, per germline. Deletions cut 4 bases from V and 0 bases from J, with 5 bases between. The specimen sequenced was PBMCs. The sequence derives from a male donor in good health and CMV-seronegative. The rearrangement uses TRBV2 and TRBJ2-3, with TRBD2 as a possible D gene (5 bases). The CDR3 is CASSGESTDTQYF. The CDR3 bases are TGTGCCAGCAGTGGGGAGAGCACAGATACGCAGTATTTT.